The clone carrying this TCR beta chain was counted only a few times. Germline V gives CDR1 SGHNT, CDR2 YYREEE (reference sequence). With V trimmed by 9 bases and J by 3 bases, 7 bases remained unmatched. This CDR3 comprises 14 residues. The data are from a study of blood T cell repertoires in COVID-19. Per the original data handling: Reference gene primers were amplified, and this amplification served to estimate nucleated cell counts. Clones were sequenced by immunoSEQ multiplex PCR, and TCRdb holds only the in-frame ones, with some missing. V and J calls and clone size are given by that table; D and trimming were obtained from the DNA. The sample holds 200,000 to 250,000 clones; about 84% are singletons and the top ten take about 8.3%.

Sequenced input: peripheral blood. The sequence derives from an elderly woman with COVID-19, enrolled during active disease. This sequence joins TRBV5-4 and TRBJ2-1; 9 bases map to TRBD1. CDR3 in amino acids: CATTLTGGYNEQFF. CDR3 DNA: TGTGCCACCACCTTGACAGGGGGCTACAATGAGCAGTTCTTC.